One and the same sample provided the 5 T cell receptor beta chains below, sequenced in a study of cytomegalovirus exposure and HLA in healthy donors. A multiplex PCR was run with 60 Vbeta primers and 13 Jbeta primers. TCRdb's copy holds only in-frame clones and misses some; the assay was immunoSEQ multiplex PCR. This table holds nearly 200,000 clones. The specimen was PBMCs. The source of these receptors is a boy between 5 and 17 years old in good health and CMV-seronegative.

This chain joins TRBV5-4 and TRBJ2-2, with D possibly being TRBD1 (6 bases). The germline CDR1 and CDR2 sequences are SGHNT and YYREEE (reference sequence). The V gene lost 1 base and the J gene lost 7 bases, with 11 bases spanning the gap. This CDR3 region has 14 residues. CDR3 coding DNA: TGTGCCAGCAGCTTGACCAAGACAGGCGGGGAGCTGTTTTTT. This codes for CASSLTKTGGELFF.

This chain joins TRBV6-7 and TRBJ2-1; 16 nucleotides match TRBD2. TRBV6-7 is an ORF for which the function is uncertain. V was clipped by 5 bases and J by 14 bases; unmatched bases: 9. The CDR3 has 15 residues. The CDR3 coding sequence is TGTGCCAGCAGTAAACGCTTGGGGACTAGCGGGGGGGAGTTCTTC. It translates to CASSKRLGTSGGEFF.

The chain combines TRBV27 with TRBJ2-7; 10 positions match TRBD1. CDR3 size: 17 residues. V trimming: 6 bases; J trimming: 3 bases; junction bases outside the gene matches: 14. Germline V gene lookup returns CDR1 MNHEY and CDR2 SMNVEV (reference sequence). As DNA, the CDR3 is TGTGCCAGCAGCACCGGGACAGGGGCGCCCAGTGGCTACGAGCAGTACTTC. It codes for CASSTGTGAPSGYEQYF.

J is TRBJ2-1 and V is TRBV4-3; 10 bases are a match to TRBD2. Looked up from germline, CDR1 is LGHNA and CDR2 is YSLEER. V shed 0 bases and J 4 bases; nucleotides not matched to a gene: 12. This CDR3 is built from 19 residues. The CDR3 here is CASSQDSAGRTSGYNEQFF. DNA of the CDR3: TGCGCCAGCAGCCAAGATAGTGCGGGCCGGACTAGCGGTTACAATGAGCAGTTCTTC.

The chain carries TRBV6-5 and TRBJ1-1; 7 bases match TRBD1. The J segment lost 1 base and the V segment lost 2 bases, leaving 7 bases of the junction unmatched. CDR1 and CDR2 (germline): MNHEY, SVGAGI. This CDR3 is built from 16 residues. The CDR3 sequence: CASSYRRGMKNTEAFF. The CDR3 bases are TGTGCCAGCAGTTACCGCAGGGGGATGAAGAACACTGAAGCTTTCTTT.